The sequence of this T cell receptor beta chain was determined in a study of OX40 agonist ivuxolimab in advanced cancers. About the study: Those enrolled were roughly 80% male, with a mean age of around 57 years and ages from about 20 to 85. Of the participants, approximately 44% had some prior anti-PD-1, anti-PD-L1 or anti-CTLA-4 therapy, which was allowed.

On this clone itself: No antigen is known for it.

V lost 3 bases and J lost 0, with 10 bases in between. The CDR3 consists of 16 residues. CDR1 SGHNT and CDR2 YYREEE come from the germline V gene (reference sequence). Produced via immunoSEQ multiplex PCR; TCRdb's table is partial and in-frame only. The sample lists 50,000 to 70,000 clones; approximately 88% were seen once. Study-level points and caveats: Normalized T-cell clonal expansion was also low in a subset of nonresponders. Specificity for antigen went undetermined in the expanded peripheral T cells.

The chain uses TRBV5-4 and TRBJ2-6; possible D gene TRBD2, 5 bases. Here the sequenced sample was CD4+ or CD8+ T cells sorted from blood, taken in a trial of the OX40 agonist ivuxolimab. This receptor was obtained from an adult with an advanced solid tumor such as melanoma, head and neck, liver or kidney cancer. The CDR3 coding sequence is TGTGCCAGCAGCTATGGACTCCCCTCTGGGGCCAACGTCCTGACTTTC. This translates into CASSYGLPSGANVLTF. The full variable domain, with the rest looked up from reference TRBV5-4 and TRBJ2-6, is ETGVTQSPTHLIKTRGQQVTLRCSSQSGHNTVSWYQQALGQGPQFIFQYYREEENGRGNFPPRFSGLQFPNYSSELNVNALELDDSALYLCASSYGLPSGANVLTFGAGSRLTVL.